This TCR beta chain appears in the sequencing data of a study of blood T cell repertoires in COVID-19. In the study overall: Italy, Spain and the United States were the sources of the convalescent and acute COVID-19 samples. PBMCs, B-cell-depleted T cells, or T cells were the source of the cDNA or gDNA that made up the material.

Authors' processing steps: Reference gene primer amplification gave estimated nucleated cell counts. Here immunoSEQ multiplex PCR was the method, and the copy in TCRdb shows in-frame clones only, minus some. The DNA gave D and trimming, while V, J and clone size come from that table. Here the sample spans 44,000 or so clones, roughly 70% being singletons. Sequencing was carried out using peripheral blood. The TCR was taken from a man at least 80 years old with acute or convalescent COVID-19.

The DNA of the CDR3 is TGTGCCAGCAGCTGGACAGGGGTTTTTTCTGAAGCTTTCTTT. Translated: CASSWTGVFSEAFF. The chain carries TRBV7-9 and TRBJ1-1; 9 nucleotides agree with TRBD1. This CDR3 has 14 amino acids. CDR1 SEHNR and CDR2 FQNEAQ come from the germline V gene (reference sequence). V lost 4 bases and J lost 6; bases outside the gene matches: 6.